The 10 T cell receptor beta chains reported below all come from one sample, sequenced in a study of blood T cell repertoires in COVID-19. The protocol was immunoSEQ multiplex PCR, while the TCRdb copy is restricted to in-frame clones and leaves out a portion. The table includes 250,000 to 400,000 clones, under 90% detected once. The sequenced sample was peripheral blood. The receptors here all came from a woman aged 25 to 45 with COVID-19, enrolled during active disease.

This clone was seen just once. The chain couples TRBV29-1 to TRBJ1-2; 9 bases are shared with TRBD1. Germline V gene sequence: CDR1 SQVTM, CDR2 ANQGSEA. The CDR3 has 12 amino acids. With V trimmed by 7 bases and J by 8 bases, 8 bases remained unmatched. CDR3 in DNA: TGCAGCGCCGGGACAGGGAAAGAGGGCTACACCTTC. This translates into CSAGTGKEGYTF.

The chain recombines TRBV7-9 with TRBJ1-6, with a possible D match to TRBD1 (6 bases). Germline V CDR1 and CDR2: SEHNR, FQNEAQ (reference sequence). V shed 3 bases and J shed 9 bases, with 15 bases lying between them. This CDR3 spans 15 amino acids. CDR3 sequence: CASSFGKQGSSPLHF. DNA of the CDR3: TGTGCCAGCAGCTTCGGCAAACAGGGTAGTTCACCCCTCCACTTT.

The chain carries TRBV3-1 (or the pseudogene TRBV3-2) and TRBJ2-7, with 11 bases identical to TRBD2. Per germline, CDR1 LGHDT and CDR2 YNNKEL (reference sequence). Germline trimming cut 4 bases from V and 4 bases from J; bases unmatched to any gene: 9. This CDR3 has 16 amino acids. The DNA for the CDR3 is TGTGCCAGCAGCCTACGTGGACTAGCGGGTAGATACGAGCAGTACTTC. Residues: CASSLRGLAGRYEQYF.

The gene calls are TRBV9 and TRBJ2-7, with D perhaps matching TRBD1 (5 bases). Trimming removed 4 bases at V and 0 bases at J, with 17 bases between. Germline V CDR1 and CDR2: SGDLS, YYNGEE. The CDR3 has 16 residues. CDR3 residues: CASSSRQTRSSYEQYF. CDR3 sequence (DNA): TGTGCCAGCAGCTCCCGACAGACAAGGAGCTCCTACGAGCAGTACTTC.

V usage is TRBV10-2 and J usage is TRBJ2-3, with TRBD2 as a possible D gene (6 bases). The germline V gene encodes CDR1 WSHSY and CDR2 SAAADI. Trimming took 4 bases from V and 0 from J, leaving 14 bases between them. This CDR3 has 16 amino acids. This CDR3 is CASSGRPGTSTDTQYF. The CDR3 DNA reads TGCGCCAGCAGTGGCCGCCCCGGGACTAGCACAGATACGCAGTATTTT.

This rearrangement joins TRBV6-5 to TRBJ1-1, with D unclear. The germline V and J ends were trimmed by 0 bases and 4 bases, with 9 bases remaining between them. The germline V gene has CDR1 MNHEY and CDR2 SVGAGI. This CDR3 spans 14 amino acids. CDR3 DNA: TGTGCCAGCAGTTACTCGACGCGGGGCACTGAAGCTTTCTTT. It encodes CASSYSTRGTEAFF.

This chain joins TRBV11-2 and TRBJ1-1; 7 bases map to TRBD1. The CDR3 covers 15 residues. After removal of 5 bases from V and 5 bases from J, the junction contained 11 bases not matched to a gene. Germline V gives CDR1 SGHAT, CDR2 FQNNGV. CDR3 in amino acids: CASSARGERETEAFF. CDR3 DNA sequence: TGTGCCAGCAGCGCCAGGGGGGAAAGGGAAACTGAAGCTTTCTTT.

This clone appeared a few times. The CDR3 reads CASYEGTNYGYTF. The CDR3, as DNA: TGTGCCAGCTATGAGGGAACAAACTATGGCTACACCTTC. The rearrangement links TRBV2 to TRBJ1-2; D ambiguous. This CDR3 has 13 residues. The V gene's germline CDR1 is SNHLY and CDR2 FYNNEI. Deletions cut 8 bases from V and 2 bases from J, with 12 bases between.

This clone showed up just a few times. The rearrangement joins TRBV19 to TRBJ1-2; D call uncertain. Trimming removed 3 bases at V and 0 bases at J, with 11 bases between. CDR3 size: 15 residues. The V gene's germline CDR1 is LNHDA and CDR2 SQIVND (reference sequence). CDR3 protein: CASSIYATTNYGYTF. The CDR3 nucleotides are TGTGCCAGTAGTATCTACGCCACGACTAACTATGGCTACACCTTC.

V usage is TRBV30 and J usage is TRBJ2-3; D possibly corresponds to TRBD2 (6 bases). Per germline, CDR1 GTSNPN and CDR2 SVGIG (reference sequence). CDR3 length equals 16 residues. V lost 3 bases, J lost 6 bases, and 22 bases lay in between. CDR3 loop: CAWSFLLGEVVDTQYF. In DNA, the CDR3 is TGTGCCTGGAGCTTCTTACTAGGGGAGGTTGTTGATACGCAGTATTTT.